The rows below give T cell receptor beta chains drawn from one sample of a study of T cell repertoires in cytomegalovirus infection. The antigens these receptors bind are not known. TCRdb called the reads again in MiXCR, with one record for every CDR3 protein. The table includes around 340,000 distinct CDR3 sequences, approximately 32% detected once. Sequenced here: cultured PBMCs, sampled from culture after CMV antigen stimulation. The receptors derive from a human donor in good health (CMV status not recorded). Some clones in this sample may be carry-over from other donors' samples. Each CDR3 is given with its conserved first and last residue. The D gene is left open where the match is weak. Expanded clones are given a class, and other clones once, few, many or no size at all.

TRBJ2-5 | TRBD2 | NA | TRBV5-8 | CASSLKRGALQETQYF | TGTGCCAGCAGCTTGAAGCGGGGGGCCTTACAAGAGACCCAGTACTTC
TRBJ2-7 | NA | NA | TRBV19 | CASSTGTYLLYEQYF | TGTGCCAGTAGTACCGGGACTTACCTCCTCTACGAGCAGTACTTC
TRBJ2-4 | TRBD1 | NA | TRBV23-1 | CASSQTGTENIQYF | TGCGCCAGCAGTCAAACCGGGACAGAAAACATTCAGTACTTC
TRBJ2-2 | TRBD2 | few | TRBV5-1 | CASSLSSGGTGELFF | TGCGCCAGCAGCTTATCTAGCGGGGGCACCGGGGAGCTGTTTTTT
TRBJ1-6 | TRBD1 | NA | TRBV6-6 | CASSEGQGSSPLHF | TGTGCCAGCAGTGAGGGACAGGGGAGCTCACCCCTCCACTTT
TRBJ2-3 | NA | few | TRBV18 | CASSQGQLTDTQYF | TGTGCCAGCTCACAAGGACAGCTCACAGATACGCAGTATTTT
TRBJ2-7 | NA | NA | TRBV3-1 | CASSQDRAASYEQYF | TGTGCCAGCAGCCAAGATCGAGCAGCGTCCTACGAGCAGTACTTC
TRBJ1-5 | NA | many | TRBV7-9 | CASSFYTANNQPQHF | TGTGCCAGCAGCTTTTATACCGCAAACAATCAGCCCCAGCATTTT
TRBJ1-5 | NA | NA | TRBV12-3/TRBV12-4 | CASSFAGGQPQHF | TGTGCCAGCAGTTTTGCGGGCGGGCAGCCCCAGCATTTT
TRBJ1-2 | TRBD1 | NA | TRBV20-1 | CSAERQGAQGYTF | TGCAGTGCTGAGCGACAGGGGGCGCAAGGCTACACCTTC
TRBJ2-3 | NA | many | TRBV5-5 | CASSFVSTDTQYF | TGTGCCAGCAGCTTCGTCAGCACAGATACGCAGTATTTT
TRBJ1-2 | TRBD1 | few | TRBV7-9 | CASGTGGLSYTF | TGTGCCAGCGGGACAGGGGGCTTGTCTTACACCTTC
TRBJ1-1 | NA | few | TRBV15 | CATSRDVNTEAFF | TGTGCCACCAGCAGAGACGTGAACACTGAAGCTTTCTTT
TRBJ2-5 | NA | few | TRBV7-9 | CASSLANGQETQYF | TGTGCCAGCAGCTTAGCCAACGGTCAAGAGACCCAGTACTTC
TRBJ2-1 | NA | few | TRBV12-3/TRBV12-4 | CASSPEILGENEQFF | TGTGCCAGCAGTCCCGAGATTCTGGGGGAAAATGAGCAGTTCTTC
TRBJ1-5 | NA | NA | TRBV7-9 | CASSSVTGHCQPQHF | TGTGCCAGCAGCTCAGTAACGGGACATTGTCAGCCCCAGCATTTT
TRBJ1-2 | TRBD1 | few | TRBV10-2 | CASSLTGAGGSNYGYTF | TGCGCCAGCAGCTTGACAGGGGCTGGTGGGTCTAACTATGGCTACACCTTC
TRBJ2-5 | NA | few | TRBV4-1 | CASSQVQLQETQYF | TGCGCCAGCAGCCAAGTTCAGCTTCAAGAGACCCAGTACTTC
TRBJ1-1 | NA | NA | TRBV5-1 | CASSLQGDLTPPAEAFF | TGCGCCAGCAGCTTGCAAGGGGATCTTACCCCACCGGCTGAAGCTTTCTTT
TRBJ1-5 | NA | many | TRBV20-1 | CSARGVLSNQPQHF | TGCAGTGCCCGGGGAGTCCTAAGCAATCAGCCCCAGCATTTT
TRBJ1-2 | NA | NA | TRBV18 | CASSPDLDYGYTF | TGTGCCAGCTCACCAGACCTTGACTATGGCTACACCTTC
TRBJ2-2 | TRBD2 | few | TRBV19 | CASTKGLAGGTNTGELFF | TGTGCCAGTACCAAGGGACTAGCGGGGGGCACGAACACCGGGGAGCTGTTTTTT
TRBJ2-1 | NA | many | TRBV7-9 | CASSLSSSYNEQFF | TGTGCCAGCAGTTTAAGTAGTTCCTACAATGAGCAGTTCTTC
TRBJ1-1 | NA | many | TRBV19 | CASPEEGLEAFF | TGTGCCAGCCCTGAGGAGGGACTCGAAGCTTTCTTT
TRBJ2-5 | NA | many | TRBV19 | CASTASISVPWGDQQETQYF | TGTGCCAGTACAGCCTCCATCTCCGTCCCCTGGGGGGACCAGCAAGAGACCCAGTACTTC
TRBJ2-1 | TRBD2 | many | TRBV20-1 | CSARRSSGGAYSYNEQFF | TGCAGTGCTAGAAGGTCAAGCGGGGGGGCCTACTCCTACAATGAGCAGTTCTTC
TRBJ1-3 | NA | NA | TRBV7-2 | CASSQHTGNGNTIYF | TGTGCCAGCAGCCAACATACAGGGAATGGAAACACCATATATTTT
TRBJ1-1 | TRBD1 | NA | TRBV19 | CASSRGLVTEAFF | TGTGCCAGTAGCAGGGGGCTGGTCACTGAAGCTTTCTTT
TRBJ1-2 | NA | NA | TRBV20-1 | CSARAMPLTGSNYGYTF | TGCAGTGCTAGGGCCATGCCCCTAACCGGGTCTAACTATGGCTACACCTTC
TRBJ2-7 | NA | NA | TRBV20-1 | CSARDPGAGYEQYF | TGCAGTGCTAGAGACCCAGGGGCCGGATACGAGCAGTACTTC
TRBJ1-5 | NA | few | TRBV6-1 | CASSYWGQPQHF | TGTGCCAGCAGTTACTGGGGACAGCCCCAGCATTTT
TRBJ2-2 | TRBD2 | NA | TRBV10-3 | CAISRLAGANGELFF | TGTGCCATCAGCCGACTAGCGGGGGCCAACGGGGAGCTGTTTTTT
TRBJ1-4 | NA | few | TRBV10-2 | CASSDPSGGATNEKLFF | TGCGCCAGCAGTGACCCGTCGGGCGGGGCAACTAATGAAAAACTGTTTTTT
TRBJ2-3 | TRBD1 | NA | TRBV20-1 | CSAVTGARGVDTQYF | TGCAGTGCTGTGACAGGGGCGCGAGGTGTAGATACGCAGTATTTT